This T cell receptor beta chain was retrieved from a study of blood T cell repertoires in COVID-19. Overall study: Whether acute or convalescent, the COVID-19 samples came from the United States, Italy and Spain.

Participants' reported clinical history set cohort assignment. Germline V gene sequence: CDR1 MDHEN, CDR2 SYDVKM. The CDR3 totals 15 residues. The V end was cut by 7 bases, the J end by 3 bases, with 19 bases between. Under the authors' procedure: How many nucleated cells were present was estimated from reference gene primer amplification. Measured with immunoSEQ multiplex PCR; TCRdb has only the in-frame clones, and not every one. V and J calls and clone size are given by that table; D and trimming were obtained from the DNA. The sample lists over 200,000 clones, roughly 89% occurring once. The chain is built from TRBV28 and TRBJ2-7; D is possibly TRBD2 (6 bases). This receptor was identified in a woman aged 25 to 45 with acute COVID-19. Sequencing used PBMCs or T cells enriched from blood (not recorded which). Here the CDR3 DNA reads TGTGCCAGCACCGACGTAGGACCGGGGGTCTACGAGCAGTACTTC. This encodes CASTDVGPGVYEQYF.